These T cell receptor beta chains were read from a single sample in a study of OX40 agonist ivuxolimab in advanced cancers. This table comes from immunoSEQ multiplex PCR, and its TCRdb copy is limited to in-frame clones, with some not included. The sample shows 65,000 to 90,000 clones, 85% of them seen only once. Sequencing was performed on CD4+ or CD8+ T cells sorted from blood, taken in a trial of the OX40 agonist ivuxolimab. Receptor source: an adult with an advanced solid tumor such as melanoma, head and neck, liver or kidney cancer. The CDR3 runs from the conserved cysteine through the conserved F or W. The order of the fields is J gene, clone size, V gene, D gene, CDR3 DNA, CDR3 protein. The D gene is left open where the match is weak. Size values are once, few and many counts, or a class for expanded clones, and some rows have none.

j_call: TRBJ2-1
clone_size: -
v_call: TRBV7-3
d_call: TRBD2
cdr3_nt: TGTGCCAGCAGCTCCCGGGAGACTAGCGGGGGGGCCGATGAGCAGTTCTTC
cdr3_aa: CASSSRETSGGADEQFF

j_call: TRBJ1-1
clone_size: once
v_call: TRBV11-2
d_call: -
cdr3_nt: TGTGCCAGCAGCTTAGGTTCGGGTCGGAACACTGAAGCTTTCTTT
cdr3_aa: CASSLGSGRNTEAFF

j_call: TRBJ1-1
clone_size: -
v_call: TRBV7-2
d_call: TRBD1
cdr3_nt: TGTGCCAGCAGCCTACGGACAGGGGGCACTGAAGCTTTCTTT
cdr3_aa: CASSLRTGGTEAFF

j_call: TRBJ2-5
clone_size: -
v_call: TRBV7-6
d_call: -
cdr3_nt: TGTGCCAGCAGTCCCTTGGAAGAGACCCAGTACTTC
cdr3_aa: CASSPLEETQYF

j_call: TRBJ2-7
clone_size: -
v_call: TRBV7-2
d_call: TRBD2
cdr3_nt: TGTGCCAGCAGCGAGAGGCCTAGCGGGGGGGCCGGGCAGTACTTC
cdr3_aa: CASSERPSGGAGQYF

j_call: TRBJ1-5
clone_size: -
v_call: TRBV2
d_call: TRBD1
cdr3_nt: TGTGCCAGCCATCGCACAGGGGGTAGCGAGCCCCAGCATTTT
cdr3_aa: CASHRTGGSEPQHF

j_call: TRBJ2-5
clone_size: -
v_call: TRBV6-1
d_call: -
cdr3_nt: TGTGCCAGCAGCGCGTCGGCTAGTGAGTGGGAGACCCAGTACTTC
cdr3_aa: CASSASASEWETQYF

j_call: TRBJ2-1
clone_size: -
v_call: TRBV11-2
d_call: TRBD2
cdr3_nt: TGTGCCAGCAGCCCCCGGGCGGGAGGGGGGGCCTACAATGAGCAGTTCTTC
cdr3_aa: CASSPRAGGGAYNEQFF

j_call: TRBJ1-1
clone_size: -
v_call: TRBV29-1
d_call: -
cdr3_nt: TGCAGCCTAGGCAGGGGTTTGTTGGGCACTGAAGCTTTCTTT
cdr3_aa: CSLGRGLLGTEAFF

j_call: TRBJ2-1
clone_size: -
v_call: TRBV28
d_call: TRBD1
cdr3_nt: TGTGCCAGCAGATCGACCGGACAGGGGTTGGGGCATGAGCAGTTCTTC
cdr3_aa: CASRSTGQGLGHEQFF

j_call: TRBJ1-4
clone_size: -
v_call: TRBV9
d_call: TRBD1
cdr3_nt: TGTGCCAGCAGCGTAACGGGACAGGGGGGTGTACTGTTTTTT
cdr3_aa: CASSVTGQGGVLFF

j_call: TRBJ2-3
clone_size: -
v_call: TRBV5-1
d_call: -
cdr3_nt: TGCGCCAGCAGCTTGGATGCTAGCCCAGATACGCAGTATTTT
cdr3_aa: CASSLDASPDTQYF

j_call: TRBJ2-6
clone_size: -
v_call: TRBV19
d_call: -
cdr3_nt: TGTGCCAGTAGGGTAGGGGCGGGGAGCTCTGGGGCCAACGTCCTGACTTTC
cdr3_aa: CASRVGAGSSGANVLTF

j_call: TRBJ1-1
clone_size: -
v_call: TRBV5-5
d_call: -
cdr3_nt: TGTGCCAGCAGCTTGTATCAGGAGAACACTGAAGCTTTCTTT
cdr3_aa: CASSLYQENTEAFF

j_call: TRBJ1-4
clone_size: -
v_call: TRBV7-9
d_call: -
cdr3_nt: TGTGCCAGCACCAACCCCTCGGGACTTCCAATTTTTAATGAAAAACTGTTTTTT
cdr3_aa: CASTNPSGLPIFNEKLFF

j_call: TRBJ1-2
clone_size: -
v_call: TRBV4-1
d_call: TRBD1
cdr3_nt: TGCGCCAGCAGCCAAGGACAGGGGGCGAGGGGCTACACCTTC
cdr3_aa: CASSQGQGARGYTF

j_call: TRBJ2-2
clone_size: -
v_call: TRBV6-6
d_call: -
cdr3_nt: TGTGCCAGCATTTCGAGTCAGGGACGGAACACCGGGGAGCTGTTTTTT
cdr3_aa: CASISSQGRNTGELFF

j_call: TRBJ2-7
clone_size: -
v_call: TRBV5-5
d_call: TRBD1
cdr3_nt: TGTGCCAGCAGCTTGGGACAGGGAATGGGCGAGCAGTACTTC
cdr3_aa: CASSLGQGMGEQYF

j_call: TRBJ2-2
clone_size: -
v_call: TRBV7-2
d_call: -
cdr3_nt: TGTGCCAGCAGCTTATCCAGGGATTTCGGGGAGCTGTTTTTT
cdr3_aa: CASSLSRDFGELFF

j_call: TRBJ1-1
clone_size: -
v_call: TRBV10-3
d_call: -
cdr3_nt: TGTGCCATCAGTGGGGATCTGAACACTGAAGCTTTCTTT
cdr3_aa: CAISGDLNTEAFF

j_call: TRBJ1-6
clone_size: few
v_call: TRBV7-9
d_call: TRBD1
cdr3_nt: TGTGCCAGCAGGAGGACAGGGGATCGCAATTCACCCCTCCACTTT
cdr3_aa: CASRRTGDRNSPLHF

j_call: TRBJ1-2
clone_size: -
v_call: TRBV9
d_call: -
cdr3_nt: TGTGCCAGCAGCGTAGAGGCGGGTGACTATGGCTACACCTTC
cdr3_aa: CASSVEAGDYGYTF

j_call: TRBJ2-5
clone_size: once
v_call: TRBV19
d_call: -
cdr3_nt: TGTGCCAGTAGTATATGGGGGCCCCAAGAGACCCAGTACTTC
cdr3_aa: CASSIWGPQETQYF

j_call: TRBJ2-1
clone_size: -
v_call: TRBV7-2
d_call: -
cdr3_nt: TGTGCCAGCAGCCCAGAAGGGGGACTTCACAATGAGCAGTTCTTC
cdr3_aa: CASSPEGGLHNEQFF

j_call: TRBJ2-5
clone_size: -
v_call: TRBV7-9
d_call: -
cdr3_nt: TGTGCCAGCAGCTTAGCGTTGGAGACCCAGTACTTC
cdr3_aa: CASSLALETQYF

j_call: TRBJ2-7
clone_size: once
v_call: TRBV9
d_call: -
cdr3_nt: TGTGCCAGCAGCGTAGCTGGAGGGGTTGCCTACGAGCAGTACTTC
cdr3_aa: CASSVAGGVAYEQYF

j_call: TRBJ1-5
clone_size: once
v_call: TRBV6-6
d_call: TRBD1
cdr3_nt: TGTGCCAGCAGTTATACAGGGGAAAGTCAGCCCCAGCATTTT
cdr3_aa: CASSYTGESQPQHF

j_call: TRBJ2-3
clone_size: -
v_call: TRBV7-2
d_call: -
cdr3_nt: TGTGCCAGCAGCTCCACGGGGGGCGGGGGCACAGATACGCAGTATTTT
cdr3_aa: CASSSTGGGGTDTQYF

j_call: TRBJ2-7
clone_size: -
v_call: TRBV27
d_call: TRBD1
cdr3_nt: TGTGCCAGCAGTTTATCGATAGGCAGGGGGAGCTACGAGCAGTACTTC
cdr3_aa: CASSLSIGRGSYEQYF

j_call: TRBJ1-3
clone_size: -
v_call: TRBV19
d_call: -
cdr3_nt: TGTGCCAGTAGTATAGGCGGCAGCTCATTCTCTGGAAACACCATATATTTT
cdr3_aa: CASSIGGSSFSGNTIYF

j_call: TRBJ1-5
clone_size: -
v_call: TRBV6-1
d_call: -
cdr3_nt: TGTGCCAGCAGTGAAGCGAGGAGGGGAGCCCAGCATTTT
cdr3_aa: CASSEARRGAQHF

j_call: TRBJ1-1
clone_size: once
v_call: TRBV7-2
d_call: -
cdr3_nt: TGTGCCAGCAGCTTAGTACCGCCAGGGCGCTACCTGAACACTGAAGCTTTCTTT
cdr3_aa: CASSLVPPGRYLNTEAFF

j_call: TRBJ2-1
clone_size: -
v_call: TRBV9
d_call: TRBD2
cdr3_nt: TGTGCCAGCAGCCTCAGCTGGGGGGGCTCCTACAATGAGCAGTTCTTC
cdr3_aa: CASSLSWGGSYNEQFF

j_call: TRBJ1-4
clone_size: -
v_call: TRBV10-2
d_call: TRBD1
cdr3_nt: TGCGCCAGCAACCCGGACAGGGGGCGCGGGACTGAAAAACTGTTTTTT
cdr3_aa: CASNPDRGRGTEKLFF

j_call: TRBJ2-1
clone_size: -
v_call: TRBV5-1
d_call: TRBD1
cdr3_nt: TGCGCCAGCAGCCTACAGGGGTTTGACAATGAGCAGTTCTTC
cdr3_aa: CASSLQGFDNEQFF

j_call: TRBJ1-2
clone_size: -
v_call: TRBV5-1
d_call: -
cdr3_nt: TGCGCCAGCAGCTTGGAGTCCGAGATGGGCTATGGCTACACCTTC
cdr3_aa: CASSLESEMGYGYTF

j_call: TRBJ2-7
clone_size: -
v_call: TRBV6-1
d_call: TRBD2
cdr3_nt: TGTGCCAGCAGTGAAACGGGAGGGTTTTTCCACGAGCAGTACTTC
cdr3_aa: CASSETGGFFHEQYF

j_call: TRBJ1-1
clone_size: -
v_call: TRBV19
d_call: -
cdr3_nt: TGTGCCAGTAGCCGTATTGAGAGGTTGTACACTGAAGCTTTCTTT
cdr3_aa: CASSRIERLYTEAFF

j_call: TRBJ2-5
clone_size: -
v_call: TRBV2
d_call: -
cdr3_nt: TGTGCCAGCAGTCGCGGGTGGGGTACCGAGACCCAGTACTTC
cdr3_aa: CASSRGWGTETQYF

j_call: TRBJ1-1
clone_size: -
v_call: TRBV5-5
d_call: -
cdr3_nt: TGTGCCAGCACCTCAGGGTTGGGGATGACTGAAGCTTTCTTT
cdr3_aa: CASTSGLGMTEAFF

j_call: TRBJ1-4
clone_size: -
v_call: TRBV5-1
d_call: -
cdr3_nt: TGCGCCAGCAGCTTGGCGGGGGTGTCTAATGAAAAACTGTTTTTT
cdr3_aa: CASSLAGVSNEKLFF

j_call: TRBJ2-1
clone_size: -
v_call: TRBV6-5
d_call: -
cdr3_nt: TGTGCCAGCAGTTACTCGGCTCTCTCCTACAATGAGCAGTTCTTC
cdr3_aa: CASSYSALSYNEQFF

j_call: TRBJ2-1
clone_size: once
v_call: TRBV12-5
d_call: TRBD1
cdr3_nt: TGTGCTAGTGGACGACCAATATCCGGGACAGGTGTTATGAAGTTCTTC
cdr3_aa: CASGRPISGTGVMKFF

j_call: TRBJ2-3
clone_size: -
v_call: TRBV18
d_call: -
cdr3_nt: TGTGCCAGCTCCCCTACGGGCAGGGGCACAGATACGCAGTATTTT
cdr3_aa: CASSPTGRGTDTQYF

j_call: TRBJ1-5
clone_size: -
v_call: TRBV7-9
d_call: -
cdr3_nt: TGTGCCAGCAGCTTGGGGCAGGGTGTGGGCAATCAGCCCCAGCATTTT
cdr3_aa: CASSLGQGVGNQPQHF

j_call: TRBJ1-1
clone_size: -
v_call: TRBV4-2
d_call: -
cdr3_nt: TGTGCCAGCAGCCAAGATTGGGGGGGCGCAATGAACACTGAAGCTTTCTTT
cdr3_aa: CASSQDWGGAMNTEAFF

j_call: TRBJ1-3
clone_size: -
v_call: TRBV18
d_call: -
cdr3_nt: TGTGCCAGCTCACCAGAGAGGGTAACTGGAAACACCATATATTTT
cdr3_aa: CASSPERVTGNTIYF

j_call: TRBJ1-1
clone_size: -
v_call: TRBV5-1
d_call: -
cdr3_nt: TGCGCCAGCAGCCCCAGGCTCAACATGAACACTGAAGCTTTCTTT
cdr3_aa: CASSPRLNMNTEAFF

j_call: TRBJ2-1
clone_size: once
v_call: TRBV9
d_call: TRBD2
cdr3_nt: TGTGCCAGCAGCGCCCCGGGACTAGCGGGGGCCCCACCGTTCTTC
cdr3_aa: CASSAPGLAGAPPFF

j_call: TRBJ2-5
clone_size: -
v_call: TRBV11-2
d_call: -
cdr3_nt: TGTGCCAGCAGCTCCACAGGTTCGGAGACCCAGTACTTC
cdr3_aa: CASSSTGSETQYF

j_call: TRBJ2-3
clone_size: -
v_call: TRBV11-2
d_call: TRBD2
cdr3_nt: TGTGCCAGCAGCTTAGAGGCTAGCGGGAGCCGGGGTACGCAGTATTTT
cdr3_aa: CASSLEASGSRGTQYF

j_call: TRBJ1-2
clone_size: -
v_call: TRBV4-3
d_call: TRBD1
cdr3_nt: TGCGCCAGCGCCTCCCAGGGGGTAGGGGGAACGGACTATGGCTACACCTTC
cdr3_aa: CASASQGVGGTDYGYTF

j_call: TRBJ2-7
clone_size: -
v_call: TRBV19
d_call: -
cdr3_nt: TGTGCCAGTAGCCTCCCGGGACACTCGAGCGAGCAGTACTTC
cdr3_aa: CASSLPGHSSEQYF

j_call: TRBJ1-3
clone_size: -
v_call: TRBV7-2
d_call: -
cdr3_nt: TGTGCCAGCAGCTTAGATGGTATTGGGGACACCATATATTTT
cdr3_aa: CASSLDGIGDTIYF

j_call: TRBJ2-1
clone_size: few
v_call: TRBV5-1
d_call: TRBD2
cdr3_nt: TGCGCCAGCAGCTTGGGGAATAGCGGGGTCTCCTACAATGAGCAGTTCTTC
cdr3_aa: CASSLGNSGVSYNEQFF